This T cell receptor (beta chain) originates from a study of cytomegalovirus exposure and HLA in healthy donors (dated by TCRdb to 2015 to 2018). For the wider study: An earlier analysis of approximately 550 of the donors reported roughly 300 Gb of sequence data and 100 million to 140 million unique TCR beta sequences from approximately 180 million T cells. A later analysis re-analyzed previously published TCR beta repertoires from roughly 690 donors and added high-resolution HLA genotyping to study TCR occurrence patterns. Approximately 330 gigabases of sequencing data and around 90 million unique TCR sequences made up an early release that covered 500 to 700 HLA-typed donors. Several DR-DQ haplotypes were treated as single units for association and clustering because of strong linkage in the cohort. Donor age, sex, ethnicity and CMV serostatus were compiled together with the repertoire data. Across 398 genotyped donors of the cohort, an average of about 220,000 unique TCR beta nucleotide sequences per donor were sequenced, and about a sixth of those sequences were non-productive. Genome-wide SNP genotypes for about 65% of the 666 donors were used in a later genetic analysis, which treated that subset as a discovery cohort. High-throughput TCR immunosequencing, statistical association of individual TCRs with disease status, and machine learning were combined to predict cytomegalovirus infection status. Along with the approximately 700-subject first cohort, a separate validation cohort of approximately 110 different subjects was used. All discovery cohort repertoires had been generated on a single sequencing platform. The aim of the study was to test whether cataloging public T cell receptors could identify signatures of past pathogen exposure. In the later analysis, no new phenotypic data were used to find candidate immune exposures; instead, reliance was placed on TCR beta sequences and their occurrence across donors. HLA typing included class I and class II loci at four-digit resolution. The study used immunosequencing to profile the T cell repertoires of approximately 630 subjects and linked those repertoires to cytomegalovirus serostatus. The number of typed donors differed by locus: about 620-640 for A, B, C, DRB1 and DQB1; 500 to 550 for DQA1; approximately 600 for DPA1; and roughly 490 for DPB1. The genetic ancestry cluster associated with self-reported Caucasian donors included around four fifths of the 398 genotyped donors. An earlier analysis of about 620 of the donors applied high-throughput TCR beta sequencing to assess whether each TCR beta V gene segment acted as functional or pseudogenic.

The V and J ends are trimmed by 0 bases and 4 bases, leaving 18 bases between them. From the cysteine through the phenylalanine, the CDR3 covers 17 amino acids. Only the CDR3 part of the read is kept: 51 bases, read in frame from the first base. From a lookup of the germline V gene, CDR1 and CDR2 are MGHRA and YSYEKL. Library creation used the immunoSEQ multiplex PCR assay. The multiplex PCR relied on a mix of 60 forward primers for TCR Vbeta segments and 13 reverse primers for TCR Jbeta segments. Amplification of the CDR3 region of rearranged TCR beta genes was performed with a multiplex PCR assay on genomic DNA. Amplified TCR beta libraries were sequenced as 87-base-pair reads on the Illumina HiSeq System. The source study handled its data this way. A later analysis counted some 80 million unique TCR beta chains across the 600 to 850 repertoires, and roughly 10 million of these chains were shared by at least two donors. A nearest-neighbor algorithm error-corrected the raw reads and collapsed the reads into unique sequences, merging closely related sequences to remove PCR and sequencing errors. V, D and J gene segments were assigned by aligning CDR3 sequences to IMGT reference sequences. For a sequence to be retained, a match of at least six nucleotides to both a V gene segment and a J gene segment was required. A rearrangement was called productive if the CDR3 had no stop codons and remained in frame with V and J, and every other rearrangement was called non-productive. CDR3 was defined by IMGT convention, running from the second conserved V-encoded cysteine to the conserved J-encoded phenylalanine. The earlier analysis of about 610 of the donors excluded sequences that lacked an unambiguous match to a single V gene segment. In an earlier analysis of almost 600 of the donors, a V segment was called functional when productive rearrangements were above 56.7%, and segregating when the standard deviation between donors exceeded 5%. A statistical classification framework was developed to diagnose cytomegalovirus status using the catalog of TCR beta chain sequences. In a later analysis, TCR nucleotide sequences were compared against IMGT/GENE-DB human TR gene sequences so that V and J genes could be assigned. A later analysis assigned CDR3 sequences and most-parsimonious VDJ recombination scenarios with the TCRdist pipeline. In a later analysis, each TCR beta chain was defined by its CDR3 amino acid sequence together with its V-gene family, and reads without a unique V-gene family were excluded. As a way to deal with suspected cross-contamination and a sequencing artifact, a later analysis dropped hundreds of nucleotide sequences that were highly shared and had low generation probability. In a later analysis, a clonal expansion index for each public chain was calculated from normalized within-repertoire ranks of inferred template counts. In a later analysis, generation probabilities were computed using a VDJ recombination model fitted to out-of-frame rearrangements, and the results were checked against IGoR. A later analysis scored TCR-TCR, TCR-HLA and TCR-CMV co-occurrence with hypergeometric tests, applying a repertoire-size bias correction to TCR pairs. To estimate false discovery rates, a later analysis permuted the HLA or CMV assignments 20 times. In a later analysis, co-occurring TCRs were grouped using DBSCAN, and TCRdist sequence similarity was added for clustering within HLA-allele-positive subsets. Repertoires with fewer than 30,000 or more than 120,000 public chains, plus five repertoires with anomalous nucleotide sharing, were excluded from co-occurrence clustering. Sourced from immuneACCESS, this table was stored by TCRdb with only in-frame sequences that have V and J called. A share of the clones is absent; for the studies checked, an unresolved V gene accounts for under half, and the remainder has no known explanation. The V and J calls and clone size are taken from that table; D and trimming were inferred from the DNA. The sample profile shows around 190,000 clones; roughly 84% of them were found once. The ten biggest clones cover around 1.2% of the sample.

What the research found in general, with its limitations: Because some donors lacked HLA typing at each locus, the association tests relied only on the typed subset. The study gave a list of some 150 TCR beta chains associated with cytomegalovirus. In a later genetic analysis, a missense DCLRE1C variant was associated with V-gene and J-gene trimming of TCR beta chains, and the association was replicated in an independent cohort. According to a later analysis, TCR association rates differed among HLA loci, with DRB1 alleles showing the most associated TCRs and HLA-C alleles showing the fewest. In a later analysis, HLA-associated TCR beta chains showed more clonal expansion and lower generation probabilities than non-associated chains that were equally common. In this cohort, only TCR beta chains were sequenced, and detectable features were limited by the absence of alpha or paired-chain data. An earlier analysis of approximately 530 of the donors showed that most TCR beta V segments appeared in productive rearrangements either about 87% or about 30% of the time, which broadly matched IMGT annotations. Some IMGT-functional V segments, including TRBV6-2 and TRBV6-3, could not be told apart with the 87-base-pair reads, so those segments were excluded. A cluster of highly shared sequence variants was judged likely to represent a technical artifact of the sequencing pipeline. A few of the identified cytomegalovirus-associated TCR beta chains were confirmed in vitro to be specific for cytomegalovirus antigens. Correlated functional status among segregating V segments might be attributable to linkage disequilibrium, but an unknown experimental factor could not be ruled out. Compared with the 666-donor mean, donors in an Asian-associated ancestry cluster had fewer N-insertions in productive TCRs, according to a later genetic analysis. The classifier was reported to diagnose cytomegalovirus status with high specificity and sensitivity in both the original cohort and the validation cohort. A further reported finding was that TCR beta sequences accurately predicted the HLA-A and HLA-B alleles for most subjects in the first cohort. The presence/absence analyses assumed that sequencing depth was roughly uniform across donors, and that assumption may not be true. According to a later analysis, most CMV-associated TCR beta chains appeared to be HLA-restricted, and the HLA associations seemed to be driven largely by CMV exposure. Several of the top co-occurrence clusters appeared to be linked to parvovirus B19, influenza, CMV and Epstein-Barr virus, according to a later analysis. In a later analysis, about 16,000 TCR beta sequences were associated with specific HLA alleles at a false discovery rate of 0.05. The earlier analysis of some 560 of the donors excluded approximately 15 rarely observed V segments, including chromosome 9 orphons, because counts were too low. While some public TCRs were present in many individuals, most TCR sequences turned up only very rarely across donors. When HLA alleles, especially DR and DQ, strongly co-occurred, TCR associations were difficult to assign to individual alleles. Immune exposure information for the cohort was limited to CMV serostatus. According to the authors, the approach could potentially be generalized to other disease states and immunological phenotypes.

To note about this clone: Its recognized antigen is unknown. No clone much larger than this one lies a single base away; base qualities are absent.

The cohort comprised 666 healthy bone marrow donors. Cohort members were all nominally healthy when sampled, although unrecorded immune exposures were likely present. The donor was CMV seropositive and was included in the group of 250 to 300 seropositive cohort members. A peripheral blood sample was provided by each donor, and peripheral blood mononuclear cells were used for TCR beta sequencing. The Qiagen DNeasy Blood Extraction Kit was used to extract genomic DNA from the blood cell samples. The specimen was PBMCs. The chain is encoded by TRBV4-1 joined to TRBJ2-5, and the D gene may be TRBD2, 6 bases matching. The source of this sequence is a girl aged 2 to 10 in good health and CMV-seropositive. The CDR3 here reads CASSQDPRVWRGETQYF. The DNA sequence is as follows: TGCGCCAGCAGCCAAGATCCGCGGGTTTGGCGGGGAGAGACCCAGTACTTC.